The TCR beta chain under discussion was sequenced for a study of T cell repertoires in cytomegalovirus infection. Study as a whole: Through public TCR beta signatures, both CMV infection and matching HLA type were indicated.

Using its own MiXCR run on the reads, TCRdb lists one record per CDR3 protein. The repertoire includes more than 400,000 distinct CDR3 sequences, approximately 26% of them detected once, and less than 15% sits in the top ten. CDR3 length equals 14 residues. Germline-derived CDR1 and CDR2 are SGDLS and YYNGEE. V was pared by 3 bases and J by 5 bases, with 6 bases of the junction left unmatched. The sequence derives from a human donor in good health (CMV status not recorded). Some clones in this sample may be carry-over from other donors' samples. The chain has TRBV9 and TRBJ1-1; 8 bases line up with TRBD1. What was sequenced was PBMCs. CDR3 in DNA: TGTGCCAGCAGCGAGGGGAACAGGGGGACTGAAGCTTTCTTT. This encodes CASSEGNRGTEAFF.